These T cell receptor beta chains were read from a single sample in a study of prognosis after radiotherapy for stage I lung cancer. Via MiXCR, TCRdb re-called the multiplex PCR reads, giving one row per CDR3 protein. The table has some 35,000 distinct CDR3 sequences, around 30% seen once. This specimen consisted of PBMCs, obtained before or after stereotactic body radiation therapy (not recorded which). These receptors were collected from a donor over 45 with non-small cell lung cancer. Each CDR3 is given with its conserved first and last residue. The D gene is left open where the match is weak. Clone size is not always given. Where it is, it says once, few, many or a class for expanded clones.

size: few
J: TRBJ1-2
V: TRBV5-1
D: TRBD1
DNA: TGCGCCAGCAGCGCAACAGGGGAGGGACTCTATGGCTACACCTTC
CDR3: CASSATGEGLYGYTF

size: NA
J: TRBJ1-6
V: TRBV5-6
D: TRBD1
DNA: TGTGCCAGCAGCTTGTTTTCCGGGACAGGGGGATATTCACCCCTCCACTTT
CDR3: CASSLFSGTGGYSPLHF

size: many
J: TRBJ2-1
V: TRBV20-1
D: TRBD1
DNA: TGCAGTGCTGGGGGACAGGTCCCCATCAATGAGCAGTTCTTC
CDR3: CSAGGQVPINEQFF

size: medium-sized
J: TRBJ2-7
V: TRBV6-5
D: TRBD1
DNA: TGTGCCAGCAGTTCCCGAGGGGGCGAGTCCTACGAGCAGTACTTC
CDR3: CASSSRGGESYEQYF

size: many
J: TRBJ2-3
V: TRBV6-1
D: NA
DNA: TGTGCCAGCAGCGCCAGGGGAGGGAGCACAGATACGCAGTATTTT
CDR3: CASSARGGSTDTQYF

size: many
J: TRBJ1-5
V: TRBV6-1
D: NA
DNA: TGTGCCAGCAAGGCGATCCCCAGGAGCAATCAGCCCCAGCATTTT
CDR3: CASKAIPRSNQPQHF

size: NA
J: TRBJ1-1
V: TRBV5-1
D: TRBD1
DNA: TGCGCCAGCAGCCGAGACCCCAGGGGGGTGGACACTGAAGCTTTCTTT
CDR3: CASSRDPRGVDTEAFF

size: many
J: TRBJ2-2
V: TRBV28
D: TRBD1
DNA: TGCGCCAGCAGGCGTACAGGGGCAGGCACCGGGGAGCTGTTTTTT
CDR3: CASRRTGAGTGELFF

size: NA
J: TRBJ1-1
V: TRBV6-1
D: NA
DNA: TGTGCCAGCACGGGGTTCGGGGGCAGCACTGAATCTTTCTTT
CDR3: CASTGFGGSTESFF

size: many
J: TRBJ2-7
V: TRBV3-1
D: NA
DNA: TGTGCCAGCAGCCAGGGCAAAACAGGGCTCGAGCAGTACTTC
CDR3: CASSQGKTGLEQYF

size: many
J: TRBJ2-5
V: TRBV20-1
D: NA
DNA: TGCAGTGCCCCCGGACTGTACCAAGAGACCCAGTACTTC
CDR3: CSAPGLYQETQYF

size: NA
J: TRBJ2-7
V: TRBV3-1
D: TRBD1
DNA: TGTGCCAGCAGCCCGGCTGCGGGACAGGGCTACTACGAGCAGTACTTC
CDR3: CASSPAAGQGYYEQYF

size: many
J: TRBJ1-2
V: TRBV20-1
D: NA
DNA: TGCAGTGCCCTCTCCCAGGGGAACCATGGCTACACCTTC
CDR3: CSALSQGNHGYTF

size: many
J: TRBJ2-2
V: TRBV7-2
D: TRBD1
DNA: TGTGCCAGCAGCCTGGGACAGACGACCGGGGAGCTGTTTTTT
CDR3: CASSLGQTTGELFF

size: NA
J: TRBJ2-3
V: TRBV28
D: TRBD2
DNA: TGTGACAGCAGAACGTCTAGCGGGGGGGGCACAGATACGCAGTATTTT
CDR3: CDSRTSSGGGTDTQYF

size: NA
J: TRBJ1-3
V: TRBV7-2
D: NA
DNA: TGTGCCAGCAGCCCGGGACTCTCTGGAAACACCATATATTTT
CDR3: CASSPGLSGNTIYF

size: many
J: TRBJ2-1
V: TRBV12-3/TRBV12-4
D: TRBD2
DNA: TGTGCCAGCAGTTCCGGACTAGTTTACAATGAGCAGTTCTTC
CDR3: CASSSGLVYNEQFF

size: NA
J: TRBJ2-3
V: TRBV10-3
D: TRBD2
DNA: TGTGCCATCAGTGAGGTCCCCGTGACTAGCTCTGATACGCAGTATTTT
CDR3: CAISEVPVTSSDTQYF

size: many
J: TRBJ2-7
V: TRBV5-1
D: TRBD1
DNA: TGCGCCAGCGGGACAGAGACCCGAGAGCAGTACTTC
CDR3: CASGTETREQYF

size: many
J: TRBJ2-1
V: TRBV18
D: NA
DNA: TGTGCCAGCTCACCATCACCAACAGGAGCAGCGTTCTTC
CDR3: CASSPSPTGAAFF

size: many
J: TRBJ1-2
V: TRBV28
D: NA
DNA: TGTGCCAGCAGTCTGATGGTATCCTATGGCTACACCTTC
CDR3: CASSLMVSYGYTF

size: many
J: TRBJ2-5
V: TRBV4-1
D: TRBD1
DNA: TGCGCCAGCAGCCAAGCGGACAGGGGGGAGACCCAGTACTTC
CDR3: CASSQADRGETQYF

size: NA
J: TRBJ1-2
V: TRBV28
D: TRBD1
DNA: TGTGCCAGCCTTCCCGGGGGACAGGGGCAGGTCTATGGCTACACCTTC
CDR3: CASLPGGQGQVYGYTF

size: many
J: TRBJ2-3
V: TRBV20-1
D: TRBD2
DNA: TGCAGTGCTAGAGTAACTAGCGGGAGCACAGATACGCAGTATTTT
CDR3: CSARVTSGSTDTQYF

size: NA
J: TRBJ2-7
V: TRBV5-5
D: TRBD1
DNA: TGTGCCAGCCCCCTCGCGGACAGGCATGGCGAGCAGTACTTC
CDR3: CASPLADRHGEQYF

size: medium-sized
J: TRBJ2-2
V: TRBV6-2/TRBV6-3
D: TRBD2
DNA: TGTGCCAGCAACCCGCGGGGGGCGGTTAACACCGGGGAGCTGTTTTTT
CDR3: CASNPRGAVNTGELFF

size: many
J: TRBJ1-2
V: TRBV28
D: NA
DNA: TGTGCCAGCAGTATAACGGGGGATTCGTATGGCTACACCTTC
CDR3: CASSITGDSYGYTF

size: many
J: TRBJ1-6
V: TRBV5-1
D: NA
DNA: TGCGCCAGCAGTAAGGGCAGCGAATGGACCCTCCACTTT
CDR3: CASSKGSEWTLHF

size: NA
J: TRBJ2-7
V: TRBV12-3/TRBV12-4
D: TRBD1
DNA: TGTGCCAGCAGTCCCTACCTAAGACAGGGGTTGTTTCCCTACGAGCAGTACTTC
CDR3: CASSPYLRQGLFPYEQYF

size: NA
J: TRBJ2-1
V: TRBV6-1
D: TRBD2
DNA: TGTGCCAGCAGGAGGACTAGCGGGGGGTACAATGAGCAGTTCTTC
CDR3: CASRRTSGGYNEQFF

size: many
J: TRBJ1-5
V: TRBV28
D: TRBD1
DNA: TGTGCCAGCAGTTTTGCCAGGGGGGGGATTAATCAGCCCCAGCATTTT
CDR3: CASSFARGGINQPQHF

size: few
J: TRBJ2-5
V: TRBV12-3/TRBV12-4
D: NA
DNA: TGTGCCAGCAGTTTAAGGGGCAGGGTGGGGGAGGCCCAGTACTTC
CDR3: CASSLRGRVGEAQYF

size: many
J: TRBJ1-1
V: TRBV7-9
D: TRBD1
DNA: TGTGCCAGCAGCTCCGGACAGGCCCTGTACACTGAAGCTTTCTTT
CDR3: CASSSGQALYTEAFF

size: many
J: TRBJ2-6
V: TRBV12-3/TRBV12-4
D: NA
DNA: TGTGCCAGCAGTTTAAGCTCTGGGGCCAACGTCCTGACTTTC
CDR3: CASSLSSGANVLTF

size: NA
J: TRBJ1-2
V: TRBV12-3/TRBV12-4
D: TRBD1
DNA: TGTGCCAGCAGTGCTTCCGGGACAGGGTTTGACTATGGCTACACCTTC
CDR3: CASSASGTGFDYGYTF

size: many
J: TRBJ1-1
V: TRBV6-1
D: NA
DNA: TGTGCCAGCAGTACGGGGCGGACTGAAGCTTTCTTT
CDR3: CASSTGRTEAFF